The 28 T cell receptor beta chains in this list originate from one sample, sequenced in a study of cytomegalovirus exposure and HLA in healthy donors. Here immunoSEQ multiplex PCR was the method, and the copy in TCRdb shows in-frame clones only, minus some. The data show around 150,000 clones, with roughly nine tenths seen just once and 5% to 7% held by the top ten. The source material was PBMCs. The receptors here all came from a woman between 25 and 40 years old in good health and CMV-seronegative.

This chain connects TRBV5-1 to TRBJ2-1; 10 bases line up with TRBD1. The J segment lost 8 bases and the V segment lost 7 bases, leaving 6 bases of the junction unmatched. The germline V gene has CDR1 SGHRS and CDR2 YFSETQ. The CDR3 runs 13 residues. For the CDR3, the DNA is TGCGCCAGCCACCGGGACAGGGGCTATGAGCAGTTCTTC. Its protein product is CASHRDRGYEQFF. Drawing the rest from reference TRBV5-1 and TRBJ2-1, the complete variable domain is KAGVTQTPRYLIKTRGQQVTLSCSPISGHRSVSWYQQTPGQGLQFLFEYFSETQRNKGNFPGRFSGRQFSNSRSEMNVSTLELGDSALYLCASHRDRGYEQFFGPGTRLTVL.

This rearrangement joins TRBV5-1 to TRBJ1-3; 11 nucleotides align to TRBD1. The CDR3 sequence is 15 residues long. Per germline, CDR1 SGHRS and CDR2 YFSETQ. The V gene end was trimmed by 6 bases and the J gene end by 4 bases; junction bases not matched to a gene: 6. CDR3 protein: CASTGQGAIGNTIYF. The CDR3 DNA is TGCGCCAGCACCGGACAGGGGGCGATCGGAAACACCATATATTTT.

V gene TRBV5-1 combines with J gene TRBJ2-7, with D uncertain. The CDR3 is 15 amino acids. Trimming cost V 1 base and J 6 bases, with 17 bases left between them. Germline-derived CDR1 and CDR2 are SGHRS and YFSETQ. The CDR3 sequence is CASSLSSARFFEQYF. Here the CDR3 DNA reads TGCGCCAGCAGCTTGTCTTCTGCCCGTTTCTTCGAGCAGTACTTC. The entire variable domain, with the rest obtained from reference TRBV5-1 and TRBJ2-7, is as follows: KAGVTQTPRYLIKTRGQQVTLSCSPISGHRSVSWYQQTPGQGLQFLFEYFSETQRNKGNFPGRFSGRQFSNSRSEMNVSTLELGDSALYLCASSLSSARFFEQYFGPGTRLTVT.

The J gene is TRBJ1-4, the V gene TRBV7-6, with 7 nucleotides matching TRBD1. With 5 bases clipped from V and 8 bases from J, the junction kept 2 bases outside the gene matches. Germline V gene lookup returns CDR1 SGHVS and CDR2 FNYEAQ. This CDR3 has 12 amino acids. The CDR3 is CASSLDREKLFF. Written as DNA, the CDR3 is TGTGCCAGCAGCCTGGACAGGGAAAAACTGTTTTTT. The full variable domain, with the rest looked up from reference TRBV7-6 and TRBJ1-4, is GAGVSQSPRYKVTKRGQDVALRCDPISGHVSLYWYRQALGQGPEFLTYFNYEAQQDKSGLPNDRFSAERPEGSISTLTIQRTEQRDSAMYRCASSLDREKLFFGSGTQLSVL.

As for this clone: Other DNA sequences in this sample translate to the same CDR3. The CDR3 bases are TGTGCCAGCAGCTTAGTCCCAGAGACCCAGTACTTC. Translation gives CASSLVPETQYF. This rearrangement joins TRBV7-2 to TRBJ2-5; D is unclear. V was cut by 1 base and J by 4 bases, with 4 bases left in between. Per the germline V gene, CDR1 is SGHTA and CDR2 is FQGNSA. The CDR3 sequence is 12 residues long. Variable domain in full (rest from reference TRBV7-2 and TRBJ2-5): GAGVSQSPSNKVTEKGKDVELRCDPISGHTALYWYRQSLGQGLEFLIYFQGNSAPDKSGLPSDRFSAERTGGSVSTLTIQRTQQEDSAVYLCASSLVPETQYFGPGTRLLVL.

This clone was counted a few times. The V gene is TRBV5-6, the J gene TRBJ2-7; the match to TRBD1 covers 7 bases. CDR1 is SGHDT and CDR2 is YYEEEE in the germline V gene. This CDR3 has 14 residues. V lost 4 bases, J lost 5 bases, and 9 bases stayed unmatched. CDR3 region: CASSKTGYVHEQYF. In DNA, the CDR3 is TGTGCCAGCAGCAAGACAGGGTACGTCCACGAGCAGTACTTC.

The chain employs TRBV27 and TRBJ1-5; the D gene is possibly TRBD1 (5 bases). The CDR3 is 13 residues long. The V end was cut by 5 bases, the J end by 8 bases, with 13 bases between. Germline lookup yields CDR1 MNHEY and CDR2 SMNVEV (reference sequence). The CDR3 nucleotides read TGTGCCAGCAGTCCCGGGGGGAGAGAGCCCCAGCATTTT. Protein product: CASSPGGREPQHF.

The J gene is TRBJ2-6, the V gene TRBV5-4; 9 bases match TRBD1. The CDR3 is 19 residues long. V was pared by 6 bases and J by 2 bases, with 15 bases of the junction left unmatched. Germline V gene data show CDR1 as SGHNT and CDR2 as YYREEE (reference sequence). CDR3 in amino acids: CASIDPGQGKRAGANVLTF. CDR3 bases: TGTGCCAGCATCGATCCAGGACAGGGGAAAAGGGCTGGGGCCAACGTCCTGACTTTC.

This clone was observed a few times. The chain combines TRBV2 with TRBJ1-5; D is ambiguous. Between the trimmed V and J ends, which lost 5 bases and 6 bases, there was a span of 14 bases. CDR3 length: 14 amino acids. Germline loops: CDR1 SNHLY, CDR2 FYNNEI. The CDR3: CASSPEGGSQPQHF. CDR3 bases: TGTGCCAGCAGTCCCGAAGGCGGAAGTCAGCCCCAGCATTTT.

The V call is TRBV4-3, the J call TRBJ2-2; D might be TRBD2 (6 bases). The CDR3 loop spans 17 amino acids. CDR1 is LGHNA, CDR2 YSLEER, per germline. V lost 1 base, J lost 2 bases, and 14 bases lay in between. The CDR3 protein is CASSQAIRLDNTGELFF. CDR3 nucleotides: TGCGCCAGCAGCCAAGCTATAAGACTAGACAACACCGGGGAGCTGTTTTTT.

CDR3 in amino acids: CASSWPGGEQYF. The CDR3 region has the DNA TGCGCCAGCAGCTGGCCTGGTGGAGAGCAGTACTTC. The chain is built from TRBV5-1 and TRBJ2-7, with D hard to call. Trimming shortened V by 3 bases and J by 7 bases, and 11 bases separated the two germline ends. The CDR3 spans 12 residues. CDR1 and CDR2 (germline): SGHRS, YFSETQ.

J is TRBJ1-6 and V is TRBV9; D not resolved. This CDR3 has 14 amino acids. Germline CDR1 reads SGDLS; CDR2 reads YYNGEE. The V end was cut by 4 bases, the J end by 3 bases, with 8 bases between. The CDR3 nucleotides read TGTGCCAGCAGCCCCGGGGTCTATAATTCACCCCTCCACTTT. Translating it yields CASSPGVYNSPLHF. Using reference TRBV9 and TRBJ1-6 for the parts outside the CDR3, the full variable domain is DSGVTQTPKHLITATGQRVTLRCSPRSGDLSVYWYQQSLDQGLQFLIQYYNGEERAKGNILERFSAQQFPDLHSELNLSSLELGDSALYFCASSPGVYNSPLHFGNGTRLTVT.

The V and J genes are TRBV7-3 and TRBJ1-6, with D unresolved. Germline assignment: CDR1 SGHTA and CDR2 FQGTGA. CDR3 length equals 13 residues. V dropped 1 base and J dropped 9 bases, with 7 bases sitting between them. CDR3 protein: CASSLRRGSPLHF. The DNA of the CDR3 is TGTGCCAGCAGCTTAAGGCGCGGTTCACCCCTCCACTTT.

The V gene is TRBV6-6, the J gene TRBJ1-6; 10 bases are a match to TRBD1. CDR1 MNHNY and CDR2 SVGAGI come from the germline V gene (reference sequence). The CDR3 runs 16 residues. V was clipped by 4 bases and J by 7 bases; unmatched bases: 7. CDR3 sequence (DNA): TGTGCCAGCAGTTCCCCGCCGGGACAGGGGAATTCACCCCTCCACTTT. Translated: CASSSPPGQGNSPLHF.

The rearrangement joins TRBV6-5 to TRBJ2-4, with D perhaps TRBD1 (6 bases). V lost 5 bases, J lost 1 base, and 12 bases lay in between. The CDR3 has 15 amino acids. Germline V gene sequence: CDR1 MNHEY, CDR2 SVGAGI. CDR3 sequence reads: CASSQTQGAKNIQYF. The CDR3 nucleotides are TGTGCCAGCAGTCAAACCCAGGGGGCCAAAAACATTCAGTACTTC.

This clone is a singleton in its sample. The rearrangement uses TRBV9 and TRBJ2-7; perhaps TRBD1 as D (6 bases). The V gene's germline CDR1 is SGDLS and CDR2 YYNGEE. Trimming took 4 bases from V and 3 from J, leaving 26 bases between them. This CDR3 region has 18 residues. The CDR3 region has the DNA TGTGCCAGCAGCCCCTATCAAGGACAGCAATACGACTACTACGAGCAGTACTTC. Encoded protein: CASSPYQGQQYDYYEQYF.

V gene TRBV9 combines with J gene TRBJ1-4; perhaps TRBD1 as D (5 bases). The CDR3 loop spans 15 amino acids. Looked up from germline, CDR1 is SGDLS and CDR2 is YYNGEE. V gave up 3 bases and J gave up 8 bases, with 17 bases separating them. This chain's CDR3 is CASSALTAGEEKLFF. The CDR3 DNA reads TGTGCCAGCAGCGCATTGACAGCCGGGGAGGAAAAACTGTTTTTT.

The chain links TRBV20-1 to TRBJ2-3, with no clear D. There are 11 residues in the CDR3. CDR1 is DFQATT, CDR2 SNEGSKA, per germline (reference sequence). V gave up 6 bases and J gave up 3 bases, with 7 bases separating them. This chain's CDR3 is CSATRTDTQYF. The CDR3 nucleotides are TGCAGTGCGACAAGAACAGATACGCAGTATTTT.

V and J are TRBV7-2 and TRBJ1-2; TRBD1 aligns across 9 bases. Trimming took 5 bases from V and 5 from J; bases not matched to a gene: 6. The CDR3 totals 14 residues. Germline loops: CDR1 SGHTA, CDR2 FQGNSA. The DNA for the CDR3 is TGTGCCAGCAGCCACTCCGGGACAGGGTATGGCTACACCTTC. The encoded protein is CASSHSGTGYGYTF.

The CDR3: CASSLVAGSSEQYF. CDR3 sequence (DNA): TGTGCCAGCAGCTTGGTGGCGGGGAGCAGCGAGCAGTACTTC. The gene calls are TRBV5-4 and TRBJ2-7; the D gene is possibly TRBD2 (6 bases). The V end lost 0 bases, the J end lost 6 bases, and 13 bases lay between the germline ends. The CDR3 has 14 amino acids. Germline V CDR1 and CDR2: SGHNT, YYREEE (reference sequence).

The CDR3 bases are TGTGCCAGCAGCCTCGGGACTAGCGGGGACCAGTTCTTC. Translated: CASSLGTSGDQFF. The V gene is TRBV7-2, the J gene TRBJ2-1; TRBD2 matches at 13 bases. CDR1 and CDR2 from the germline V gene are SGHTA and FQGNSA. With 5 bases clipped from V and 13 bases from J, the junction kept 5 bases outside the gene matches. The CDR3 covers 13 residues.

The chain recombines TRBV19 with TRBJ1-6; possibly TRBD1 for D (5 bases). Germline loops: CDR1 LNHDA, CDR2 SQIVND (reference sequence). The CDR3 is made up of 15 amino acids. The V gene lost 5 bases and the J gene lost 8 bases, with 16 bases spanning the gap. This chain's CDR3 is CASSVSGGPDSPLHF. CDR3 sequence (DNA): TGTGCCAGTAGTGTGTCGGGGGGTCCAGATTCACCCCTCCACTTT.

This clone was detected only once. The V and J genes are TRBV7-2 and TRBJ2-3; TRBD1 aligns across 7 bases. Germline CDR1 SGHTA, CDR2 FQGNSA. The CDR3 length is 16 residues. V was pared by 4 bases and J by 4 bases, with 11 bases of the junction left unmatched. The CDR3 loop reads CASSWDSTNPSDTQYF. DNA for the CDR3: TGTGCCAGCAGCTGGGACAGCACCAATCCATCAGATACGCAGTATTTT.

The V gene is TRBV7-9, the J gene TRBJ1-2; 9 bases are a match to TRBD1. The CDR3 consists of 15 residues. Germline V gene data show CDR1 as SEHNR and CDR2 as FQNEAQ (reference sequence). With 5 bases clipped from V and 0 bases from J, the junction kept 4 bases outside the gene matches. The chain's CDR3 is CASSPGQGPNYGYTF. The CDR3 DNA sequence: TGTGCCAGCAGCCCCGGACAGGGGCCTAACTATGGCTACACCTTC.

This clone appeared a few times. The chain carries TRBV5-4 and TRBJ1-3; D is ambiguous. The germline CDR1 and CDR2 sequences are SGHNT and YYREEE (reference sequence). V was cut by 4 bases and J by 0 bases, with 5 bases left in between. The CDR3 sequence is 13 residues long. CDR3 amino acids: CASSTFSGNTIYF. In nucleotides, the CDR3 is TGTGCCAGCAGCACTTTCTCTGGAAACACCATATATTTT.

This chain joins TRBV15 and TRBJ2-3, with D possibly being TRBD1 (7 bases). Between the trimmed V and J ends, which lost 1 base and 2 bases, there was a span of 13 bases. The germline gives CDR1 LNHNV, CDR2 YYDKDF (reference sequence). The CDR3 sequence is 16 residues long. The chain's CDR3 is CATSRVGGGPTDTQYF. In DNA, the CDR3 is TGTGCCACCAGCAGAGTTGGAGGGGGCCCCACAGATACGCAGTATTTT.

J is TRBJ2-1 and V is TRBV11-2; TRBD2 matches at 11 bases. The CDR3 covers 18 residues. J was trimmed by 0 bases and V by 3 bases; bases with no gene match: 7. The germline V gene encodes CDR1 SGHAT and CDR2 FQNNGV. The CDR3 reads CASSFWASGGSSYNEQFF. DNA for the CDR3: TGTGCCAGCAGCTTTTGGGCTAGCGGGGGGAGCTCCTACAATGAGCAGTTCTTC.

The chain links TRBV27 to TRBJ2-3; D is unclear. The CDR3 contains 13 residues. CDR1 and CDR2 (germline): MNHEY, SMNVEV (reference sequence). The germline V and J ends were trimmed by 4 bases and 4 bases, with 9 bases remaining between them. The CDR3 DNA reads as TGTGCCAGCAGTTCTCCATTCCCAGATACGCAGTATTTT. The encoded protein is CASSSPFPDTQYF.